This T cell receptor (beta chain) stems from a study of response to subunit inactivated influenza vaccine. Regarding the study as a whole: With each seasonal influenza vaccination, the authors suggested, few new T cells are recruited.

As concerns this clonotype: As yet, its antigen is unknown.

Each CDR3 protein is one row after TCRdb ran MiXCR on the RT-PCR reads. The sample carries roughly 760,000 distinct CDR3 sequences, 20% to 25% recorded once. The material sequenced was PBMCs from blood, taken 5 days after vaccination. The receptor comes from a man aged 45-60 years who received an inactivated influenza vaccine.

CDR3 sequence (DNA): TGTGCCAGCTCCCTAGCGGGGAGCCCCGAGCAGTACTTC. Protein product: CASSLAGSPEQYF. This chain links TRBV2 with TRBJ2-7; 9 bases are a match to TRBD2. Germline CDR1 SNHLY, CDR2 FYNNEI. CDR3 size: 13 residues. The V gene end was trimmed by 8 bases and the J gene end by 6 bases; junction bases not matched to a gene: 8.